The rows below give T cell receptor beta chains drawn from one sample of a study of vaccination effects on CD4 cells after COVID-19. Assay used: immunoSEQ multiplex PCR; TCRdb lists only in-frame clones, some missing. The sample carries 10,000 to 13,000 clones, 74% recorded once. No antigen is known for these receptors. Material: CD4+ T cells from PBMCs cultured with HCoV-229E spike peptides, obtained before COVID-19 vaccination. The receptors come from a human donor who received a COVID-19 vaccine. CDR3s include the opening cysteine and the closing phenylalanine or tryptophan. The order of the fields is CDR3 length, D gene, J gene, V gene, CDR3 protein. The D gene is left open where the match is weak.

13,TRBD1,TRBJ2-3,TRBV7-9,CASSIQGIDTQYF
13,TRBD1,TRBJ2-7,TRBV2,CASSWDRAGEQYF
15,TRBD1,TRBJ1-3,TRBV19,CASSMQGAAGNTIYF
12,.,TRBJ2-5,TRBV2,CASRQYQETQYF
15,TRBD2,TRBJ2-3,TRBV24-1,CATSDVAGGLMTQYF
13,.,TRBJ1-3,TRBV7-7,CASSTGNGNTIYF
13,.,TRBJ1-1,TRBV3-1/TRBV3-2,CASSQVGTIKAFF
15,TRBD1,TRBJ1-4,TRBV18,CASSPLGQGGEKLFF
13,.,TRBJ2-2,TRBV12-3/TRBV12-4,CASSSAVRGELFF
15,TRBD2,TRBJ2-1,TRBV6-1,CASSEGGRAYNEQFF
15,.,TRBJ1-2,TRBV19,CASSISGTQNYGYTF